This is a list of T cell receptor beta chains from one sample in a study of blood T cell repertoires in COVID-19. Measured with immunoSEQ multiplex PCR; TCRdb has only the in-frame clones, and not every one. Seen here are over 85,000 clones, around 83% observed once, and the top ten hold less than 2.5%. Sample: peripheral blood. These receptors came from a woman in her 70s with acute or convalescent COVID-19. Both conserved end residues are part of each CDR3. Each record gives: J gene, V gene, clone size, D gene, CDR3 protein, CDR3 DNA. D genes are given only for firm matches. The size of a clone is reported for some rows only, either as once, few or many, or as a class for expanded clones.

TRBJ2-7 TRBV5-6 - TRBD1 CASSSRTGTDEQYF TGTGCCAGCAGCTCAAGGACAGGGACGGACGAGCAGTACTTC
TRBJ1-3 TRBV11-3 - - CASSHNPRSSGNTIYF TGTGCCAGCAGCCACAATCCACGGAGCTCTGGAAACACCATATATTTT
TRBJ2-3 TRBV9 - TRBD2 CASSVTGGLTDTQYF TGTGCCAGCAGCGTGACGGGGGGGCTGACAGATACGCAGTATTTT
TRBJ1-1 TRBV27 - - CASSKRTPGGTEAFF TGTGCCAGCAGTAAGCGGACCCCGGGGGGGACTGAAGCTTTCTTT
TRBJ2-1 TRBV10-3 - - CAISEGREQFF TGTGCCATCAGTGAAGGCAGGGAGCAGTTCTTC
TRBJ1-3 TRBV15 few - CATSRDRGGGSGNTIYF TGTGCCACCAGCAGAGATAGGGGCGGTGGATCTGGAAACACCATATATTTT
TRBJ1-4 TRBV5-8 - TRBD1 CASSSGLTGGGEKLFF TGTGCCAGCAGCTCTGGACTGACAGGGGGCGGAGAAAAACTGTTTTTT
TRBJ2-2 TRBV2 - - CAIGRGGLNTGELFF TGTGCCATCGGTCGAGGGGGTTTGAACACCGGGGAGCTGTTTTTT
TRBJ1-4 TRBV28 - - CASSSLRDLGGTNEKLFF TGTGCCAGCAGTTCCCTCCGGGACCTTGGGGGGACTAATGAAAAACTGTTTTTT
TRBJ1-5 TRBV2 - - CASSVQGTEPQHF TGTGCCAGCAGTGTTCAGGGTACGGAGCCCCAGCATTTT
TRBJ2-3 TRBV5-1 - - CASSFSGGDTQYF TGCGCCAGCAGCTTTTCCGGGGGAGATACGCAGTATTTT
TRBJ2-5 TRBV19 - TRBD1 CASTAGGLETQYF TGTGCCAGTACGGCAGGGGGCTTAGAGACCCAGTACTTC
TRBJ2-3 TRBV4-2 - TRBD2 CASSPKAGGSTDTQYF TGTGCCAGCAGCCCTAAAGCGGGGGGCAGCACAGATACGCAGTATTTT
TRBJ1-2 TRBV10-2 once - CASSVNRDINYGYTF TGCGCCAGCAGTGTAAACAGGGACATAAACTATGGCTACACCTTC
TRBJ2-7 TRBV11-2 - TRBD1 CASSLDRGTYEQYF TGTGCCAGCAGCCTCGACAGGGGAACCTACGAGCAGTACTTC
TRBJ1-5 TRBV6-1 - - CASSEGSYSNQPQHF TGTGCCAGCAGTGAGGGCAGCTATAGCAATCAGCCCCAGCATTTT
TRBJ2-3 TRBV10-2 - - CASSESGETQYF TGCGCCAGCAGTGAGTCAGGGGAAACGCAGTATTTT
TRBJ1-1 TRBV2 - TRBD1 CASSGTGVQNTEAFF TGTGCCAGCAGTGGGACAGGGGTTCAGAACACTGAAGCTTTCTTT
TRBJ1-1 TRBV19 - - CASSIDRNTEAFF TGTGCCAGTAGTATAGATCGTAACACTGAAGCTTTCTTT
TRBJ2-3 TRBV4-1 - TRBD1 CASSQQDRVKYVVDTQYF TGCGCCAGCAGCCAACAGGACAGGGTGAAGTATGTCGTTGATACGCAGTATTTT
TRBJ1-2 TRBV29-1 - TRBD1 CSVEDRGLSGGYTF TGCAGCGTTGAAGATAGGGGGCTTTCGGGAGGCTACACCTTC
TRBJ2-3 TRBV27 - TRBD2 CASSPTAILAGGSTDTQYF TGTGCCAGCAGTCCAACCGCTATCCTAGCGGGGGGTAGCACAGATACGCAGTATTTT
TRBJ2-7 TRBV7-9 - TRBD1 CASSLAVTGVRDEQYF TGTGCCAGCAGCTTAGCTGTGACAGGGGTTAGGGACGAGCAGTACTTC
TRBJ1-2 TRBV28 - - CASIVGGVNSRYGYTF TGTGCCAGCATCGTGGGGGGGGTCAATTCTCGGTATGGCTACACCTTC
TRBJ1-2 TRBV6-5 - - CASSKHKVYGYTF TGTGCCAGCAGTAAGCATAAAGTCTATGGCTACACCTTC
TRBJ1-3 TRBV3-1/TRBV3-2 - - CASSQVAFSGNTIYF TGTGCCAGCAGCCAAGTGGCTTTCTCTGGAAACACCATATATTTT
TRBJ1-5 TRBV7-6 - - CASSLGAIGNQLQHF TGTGCCAGCAGCTTAGGGGCTATTGGCAATCAGCTCCAGCATTTT
TRBJ2-5 TRBV4-1 - TRBD1 CASSQGKTFTGVGETQYF TGCGCCAGCAGCCAAGGAAAAACCTTTACAGGGGTGGGGGAGACCCAGTACTTC
TRBJ1-2 TRBV5-4 few - CASSLDKVLIANYGYTF TGTGCCAGCAGCTTGGATAAAGTCCTGATAGCTAACTATGGCTACACCTTC
TRBJ1-1 TRBV6-4 - TRBD1 CASRRDRDGTEAFF TGTGCCAGCAGGAGAGACAGGGATGGCACTGAAGCTTTCTTT
TRBJ2-4 TRBV6-1 - - CASSEQQQNIQYF TGTGCCAGCAGTGAACAACAGCAAAACATTCAGTACTTC
TRBJ2-3 TRBV9 few TRBD1 CASSFGQGSTDTQYF TGTGCCAGCAGCTTTGGACAGGGTAGCACAGATACGCAGTATTTT
TRBJ1-5 TRBV29-1 - - CSVLQASNQPQHF TGCAGCGTTTTGCAGGCCAGCAATCAGCCCCAGCATTTT
TRBJ2-5 TRBV5-5 - - CASSGGGHPGGETQYF TGTGCCAGCAGCGGAGGGGGACACCCAGGGGGGGAGACCCAGTACTTC
TRBJ2-1 TRBV7-9 - TRBD2 CASSLLAGSYNEQFF TGTGCCAGCAGCTTACTAGCGGGGTCCTACAATGAGCAGTTCTTC
TRBJ1-1 TRBV29-1 - TRBD1 CSADRDRNTEAFF TGCAGCGCTGACAGGGACAGGAACACTGAAGCTTTCTTT
TRBJ1-4 TRBV6-1 - - CASSESGYRNEKLFF TGTGCCAGCAGTGAATCAGGTTACAGAAATGAAAAACTGTTTTTT
TRBJ1-1 TRBV10-1 - - CASRPDSYTEAFF TGCGCCAGCAGACCGGACAGCTACACTGAAGCTTTCTTT